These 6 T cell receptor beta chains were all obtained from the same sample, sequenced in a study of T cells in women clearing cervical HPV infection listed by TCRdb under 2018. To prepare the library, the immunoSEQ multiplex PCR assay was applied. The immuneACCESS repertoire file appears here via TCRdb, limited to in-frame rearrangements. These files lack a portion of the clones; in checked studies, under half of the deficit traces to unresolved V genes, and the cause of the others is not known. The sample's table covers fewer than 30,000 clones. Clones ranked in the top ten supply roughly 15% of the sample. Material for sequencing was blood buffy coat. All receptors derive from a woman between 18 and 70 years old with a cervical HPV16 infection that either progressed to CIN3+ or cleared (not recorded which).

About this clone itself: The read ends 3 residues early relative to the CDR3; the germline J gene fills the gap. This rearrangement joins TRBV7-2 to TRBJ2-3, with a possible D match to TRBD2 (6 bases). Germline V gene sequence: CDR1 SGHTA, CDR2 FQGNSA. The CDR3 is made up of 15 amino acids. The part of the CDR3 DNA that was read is TGTGCCAGCAGCCTGGGACTGCCGAGGGGAGAGACG. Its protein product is CASSLGLPRGET. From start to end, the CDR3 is CASSLGLPRGETQYF.

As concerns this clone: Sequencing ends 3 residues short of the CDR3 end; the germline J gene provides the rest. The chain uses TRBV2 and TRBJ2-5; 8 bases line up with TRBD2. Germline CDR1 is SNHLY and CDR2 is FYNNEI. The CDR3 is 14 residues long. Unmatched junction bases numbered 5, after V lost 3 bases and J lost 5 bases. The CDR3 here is CASSDGLAQETQYF. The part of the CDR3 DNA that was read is TGTGCCAGCAGTGACGGACTAGCTCAGGAGACC.

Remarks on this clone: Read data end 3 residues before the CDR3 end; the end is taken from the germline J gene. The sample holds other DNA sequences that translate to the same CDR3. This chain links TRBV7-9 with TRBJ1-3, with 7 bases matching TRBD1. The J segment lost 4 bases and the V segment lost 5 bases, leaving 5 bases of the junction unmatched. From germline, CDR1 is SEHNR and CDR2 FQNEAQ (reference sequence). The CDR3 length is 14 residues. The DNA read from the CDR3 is TGTGCCAGCAGCCCGGGACAGATAGGAAACACC. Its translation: CASSPGQIGNT. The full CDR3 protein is CASSPGQIGNTIYF.

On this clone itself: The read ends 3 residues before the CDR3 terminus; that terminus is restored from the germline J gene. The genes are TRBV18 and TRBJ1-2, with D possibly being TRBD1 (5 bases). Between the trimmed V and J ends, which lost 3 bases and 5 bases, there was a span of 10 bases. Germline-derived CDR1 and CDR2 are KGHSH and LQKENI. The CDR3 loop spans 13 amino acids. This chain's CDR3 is CASSPDSLYGYTF. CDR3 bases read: TGTGCCAGCTCACCCGACAGCCTTTATGGC. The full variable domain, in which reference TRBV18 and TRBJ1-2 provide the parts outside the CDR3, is NAGVMQNPRHLVRRRGQEARLRCSPMKGHSHVYWYRQLPEEGLKFMVYLQKENIIDESGMPKERFSAEFPKEGPSILRIQQVVRGDSAAYFCASSPDSLYGYTFGSGTRLTVV.

The chain's CDR3 is CSVPAGVSGETQYF. The DNA read from the CDR3 is TGCAGTGTACCAGCGGGAGTGTCGGGAGAGACC. The rearrangement links TRBV20-1 to TRBJ2-5; TRBD2 matches 8 bases. The read terminates 3 residues before the CDR3 end, so the remaining end is supplied by the germline J gene. J gave up 4 bases and V 7 bases, and 11 bases lay outside the gene matches. This CDR3 is 14 amino acids long. Germline V CDR1 and CDR2: DFQATT, SNEGSKA (reference sequence).

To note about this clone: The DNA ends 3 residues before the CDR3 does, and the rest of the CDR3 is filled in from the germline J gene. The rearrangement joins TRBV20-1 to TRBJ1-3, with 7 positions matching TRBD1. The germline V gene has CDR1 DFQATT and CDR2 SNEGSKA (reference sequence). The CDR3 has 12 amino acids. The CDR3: CSAAGGRQEIYF. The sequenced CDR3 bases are TGCAGTGCTGCAGGGGGGCGGCAGGAA.